This T cell receptor (beta chain) was sequenced for a study of blood T cell repertoires in COVID-19. Authors' processing steps: Reference gene primer amplification gave nucleated cell count estimates. Repertoires were generated with immunoSEQ multiplex PCR, while TCRdb's copy carries only in-frame clones and drops some. V and J calls and clone size are given by that table; D and trimming were obtained from the DNA. The sample yields approximately 82,000 clones, around 83% seen once. Germline V gives CDR1 SGHAT, CDR2 FQNNGV. This CDR3 spans 15 amino acids. V lost 5 bases to trimming and J lost 6 bases; unmatched junction nucleotides: 10.

The sequencing input was peripheral blood. The source is a woman aged 55-70 years with acute or convalescent COVID-19. The chain is built from TRBV11-2 and TRBJ1-2, with TRBD1 matching over 9 bases. The CDR3 is CASSSLRDRDHGYTF. The CDR3, as DNA: TGTGCCAGCAGCAGCCTCCGGGACAGGGATCATGGCTACACCTTC. The full variable domain, with the rest looked up from reference TRBV11-2 and TRBJ1-2, is EAGVAQSPRYKIIEKRQSVAFWCNPISGHATLYWYQQILGQGPKLLIQFQNNGVVDDSQLPKDRFSAERLKGVDSTLKIQPAKLEDSAVYLCASSSLRDRDHGYTFGSGTRLTVV.